This T cell receptor beta chain stems from a study of shared clonotypes between healthy human individuals (dated by TCRdb to between 2020 and 2021). For context, the study as a whole: The cohort comprised a couple of women and a few men aged 18 to 49 years. The study deeply sequenced blood TCR repertoires of about 5 healthy adults to estimate repertoire size and the extent of clonotype sharing between individuals. For each donor, CD4 naive and CD4 memory were each run on three plates, CD8 naive on two plates, and CD8 memory on one plate. Leukapheresis yielded between about 0.85 and 9.5 billion PBMCs per donor. Libraries were prepared and TCR repertoires were sequenced by different laboratories using diverse techniques, in order to increase sequencing depth and limit assay-specific biases. The full study reports these points: Estimated clonotype richness was generally larger for naive than for memory subsets. Compared with non-shared clonotypes, clonotypes shared by all four sorted-subset donors had higher generation probabilities. Because the study included only a small number of donors, the genetic and exposure-history diversity represented was limited. Rarefaction of sorted-subset datasets indicated incomplete sequencing despite the large sequencing depth. Sampling was limited to blood, and TCR repertoires in tissue likely differ from TCR repertoires in blood. Pairwise subsampling indicated that sequencing depth was expected to affect the degree of clonotype sharing among donors. Sharing across four donors was observed for roughly 5% of naive CD4, under 4% of naive CD8, about 2.3% of memory CD4, and approximately 0.41% of memory CD8 clonotypes.

The CDR3 runs 15 residues from the cysteine to the phenylalanine. The only DNA kept is the CDR3, 45 bases in frame from the first base. V is trimmed back by 0 bases and J by 7 bases, and the junction contains 3 bases that no gene match accounts for. Reading the germline V gene (reference sequence) gives CDR1 SGHNT and CDR2 YYREEE. The donors were healthy, HIV-negative adults who had no recently reported acute infections or vaccinations. Every donor was a Caucasian adult residing in Nashville, Tennessee, USA. CD4+ T cells were enriched by magnetic negative selection, after which naive cells were positively selected on CD45RA and the negative fraction was taken as the memory subset. Blood was obtained by leukapheresis, after which PBMCs were separated by Ficoll-Histopaque density gradient centrifugation and cryopreserved in liquid nitrogen vapor phase. Analytical flow cytometry was used to check the purity and quantity of each magnetically sorted T cell population. Each sorted fraction had its genomic DNA isolated and then quantified by UV absorbance on a Nanodrop 2000c.

Using the deep immunoSEQ assay, multiplex PCR amplified TCR CDR3 regions from genomic DNA. For each cell subset, the extracted genomic DNA was distributed evenly across all wells of several immunoSEQ 96-well plates, and each plate served as one replicate. For sorted subsets, 200 ng of genomic DNA, equivalent to 25,000 to 30,000 T cell genomes, went into each replicate PCR. Purified libraries were quantified with a Qubit 3.0 fluorometer, sized on a Bioanalyzer 2100, and re-quantified with the KAPA Library Quantification kit. Every immunoSEQ 96-well plate was sequenced on a separate single-read 150-cycle Illumina NextSeq 550 flow cell. The source study handled its data this way. Because the immunoSEQ output held only junctional sequences and lacked quality scores, the filtering could not match the filtering applied to full-length reads. To assign V/J genes and CDR3, sequences were annotated using PyIR, a Python wrapper for IgBLAST v1.9, with IMGT germline references. Reads were filtered out if the reads had weak V/J assignments (E-value above 1e-6), no CDR3, stop codons, out-of-frame junctions, or ambiguous translated residues. A V3J clonotype was defined by an identical inferred V gene, J gene, and CDR3 amino acid sequence. To compute the percentage overlap between repertoires, the number of shared unique clonotypes was divided by the size of the smaller repertoire. Three approaches were used to assess repertoire richness: RTK rarefaction, the Chao1 estimator, and Recon v2.1 estimates of unobserved clonotypes. OLGA was used to compute generation probabilities for all TCRbeta clonotypes that the gDNA method yielded from several donors. The source is immuneACCESS, and TCRdb retained only in-frame sequences with V and J called. Part of the clones is not carried over; for the studies checked, unresolved V genes explain less than half of this, and the remainder is unexplained. D and trimming were read from the DNA, whereas the V and J calls and clone size are those reported in that table. In this sample the table shows about 2 million clones, roughly 94% of which occur a single time. The top ten clones comprise 0.13% of the sample.

Concerning this clone: Its binding antigen is unknown. No quality values exist for individual bases; no much larger clone is one base distant.

The TCR originated in a man in his late teens or twenties in good health. The chain is made from TRBV5-4 and TRBJ1-6; the junction holds 8 bases that match TRBD1. The sequenced sample was naive CD4+ T cells sorted from blood. Reading the label with the study, this specimen's cell subset or site is: CD45RA+ positively selected. The CDR3: CASSLEDRANSPLHF. The DNA is TGTGCCAGCAGCTTGGAGGACAGGGCCAATTCACCCCTCCACTTT.